Listed here is a single T cell receptor (beta chain). Its antigen is as yet unknown. 60 Vbeta and 13 Jbeta primers were used in PCR. As handled by the study authors: In a later analysis, some 80 million unique TCR beta chains included roughly 11 million shared by two or more donors. Only in-frame clones appear in the TCRdb table, and some are missing; sequencing was by immunoSEQ multiplex PCR. Clone size and the V and J calls come from that table; the DNA yielded D and trimming. The sample lists about 250,000 clones, just over 70% occurring once. The data stem from a study of cytomegalovirus exposure and HLA in healthy donors. General study findings and limits: Associated with cytomegalovirus, according to the listing, were 150 to 200 TCR beta chains.

Germline loops: CDR1 MNHNS, CDR2 SASEGT. This CDR3 is built from 15 residues. V trimming: 8 bases; J trimming: 5 bases; junction bases outside the gene matches: 12. In nominal health when sampled, donors likely had unrecorded immune exposures nonetheless. J is TRBJ2-1 and V is TRBV6-1, with TRBD1 matching 7 bases. This TCR was recovered from a female donor in good health and CMV-seronegative. Sequencing was carried out using PBMCs. DNA of the CDR3: TGTGCCAGCCTGGACAGGAACCTCCGAAACAATGAGCAGTTCTTC. Its protein is CASLDRNLRNNEQFF.